This T cell receptor (beta chain) was found in a study of regulatory T cells in long-lasting Graves disease. About the research overall: Graves' cases, newly diagnosed, had used antithyroid drugs under 3 months.

Sequencing libraries for TCR beta were prepared with iRepertoire HTBI primers and Arm-PCR of CDR3 regions. One entry per CDR3 protein, called by TCRdb with MiXCR from the multiplex PCR reads. Among 300,000 to 400,000 distinct CDR3 sequences listed, 15% to 20% were seen once. This clonotype was counted ten times or more. What it binds is not known. J lost 4 bases, V lost 7 bases, and 4 bases had no gene match. CDR1 is SNHLY, CDR2 FYNNEI, per germline. The CDR3 contains 14 residues. This sample's time point: newly diagnosed GD, antithyroid drugs for less than 3 months. Following extraction of RNA from PBMCs, that RNA was used to make the TCR library. Study findings and constraints: Patients whose Graves' disease persisted exhibited lower TCR diversity than those newly diagnosed.

The gene calls are TRBV2 and TRBJ2-5; 12 bases line up with TRBD2. This specimen was peripheral blood mononuclear cells (PBMCs), taken at new diagnosis, from a patient treated with antithyroid drugs. The clonotype was recovered from a female donor with Graves disease. This chain's CDR3 is CASKGLAGRETQYF. CDR3 sequence (DNA): TGTGCCAGCAAAGGACTAGCGGGGCGAGAGACCCAGTACTTC.